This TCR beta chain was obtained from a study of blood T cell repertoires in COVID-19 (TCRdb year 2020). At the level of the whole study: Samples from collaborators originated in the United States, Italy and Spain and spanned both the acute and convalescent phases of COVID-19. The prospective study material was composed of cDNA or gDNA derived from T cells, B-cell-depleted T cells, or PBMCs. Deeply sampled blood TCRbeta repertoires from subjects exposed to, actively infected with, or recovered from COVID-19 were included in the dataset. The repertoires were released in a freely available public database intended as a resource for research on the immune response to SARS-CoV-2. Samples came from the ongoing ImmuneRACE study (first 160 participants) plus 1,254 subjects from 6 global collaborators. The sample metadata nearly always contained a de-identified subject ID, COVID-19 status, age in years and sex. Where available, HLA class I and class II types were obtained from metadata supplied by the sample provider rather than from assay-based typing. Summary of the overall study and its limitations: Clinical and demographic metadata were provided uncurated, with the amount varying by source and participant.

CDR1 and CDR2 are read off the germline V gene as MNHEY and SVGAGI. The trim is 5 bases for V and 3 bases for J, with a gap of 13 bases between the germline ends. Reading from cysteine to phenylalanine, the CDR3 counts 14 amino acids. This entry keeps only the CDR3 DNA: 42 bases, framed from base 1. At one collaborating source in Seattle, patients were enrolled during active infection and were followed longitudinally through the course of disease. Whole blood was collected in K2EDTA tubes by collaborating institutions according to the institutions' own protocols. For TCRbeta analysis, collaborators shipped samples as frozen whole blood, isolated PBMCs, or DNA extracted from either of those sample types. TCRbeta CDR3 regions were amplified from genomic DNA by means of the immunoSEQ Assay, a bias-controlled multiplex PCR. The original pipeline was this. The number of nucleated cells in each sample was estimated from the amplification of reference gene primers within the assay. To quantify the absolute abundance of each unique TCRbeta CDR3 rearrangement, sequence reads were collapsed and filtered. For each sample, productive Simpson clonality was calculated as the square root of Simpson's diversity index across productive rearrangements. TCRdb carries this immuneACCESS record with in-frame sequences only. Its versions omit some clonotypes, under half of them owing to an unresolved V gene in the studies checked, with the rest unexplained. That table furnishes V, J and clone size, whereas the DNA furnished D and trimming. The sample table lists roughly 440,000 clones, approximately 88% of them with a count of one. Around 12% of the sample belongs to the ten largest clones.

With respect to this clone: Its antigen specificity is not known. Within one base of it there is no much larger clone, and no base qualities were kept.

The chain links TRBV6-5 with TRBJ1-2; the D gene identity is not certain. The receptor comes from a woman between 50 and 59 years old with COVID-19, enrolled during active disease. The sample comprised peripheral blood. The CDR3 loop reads CASSSPYRDYGYTF. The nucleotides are TGTGCCAGCAGTAGCCCATACCGCGACTATGGCTACACCTTC.